These 4 T cell receptor beta chains share one sample of origin, sequenced in a study of blood T cell repertoires in COVID-19. Data came from immunoSEQ multiplex PCR; TCRdb stores just in-frame clones and leaves some out. The data contain 100,000 to 130,000 clones, over 60% of them singletons. Sequencing used peripheral blood. Receptors originate from a man aged 70-80 years with acute or convalescent COVID-19.

The chain carries TRBV5-8 and TRBJ1-5, with 7 nucleotides matching TRBD1. V shed 0 bases, J shed 7 bases, and the junction held 7 bases outside the gene matches. This CDR3 is 15 amino acids long. The V gene's germline CDR1 is SGHTS and CDR2 YDEGEE. CDR3 bases: TGTGCCAGCAGCTTGGGAAGGGGGCAAATCCAGCCCCAGCATTTT. Residues: CASSLGRGQIQPQHF.

The chain has TRBV5-1 and TRBJ2-1; 15 nucleotides line up with TRBD2. CDR1 and CDR2 (germline): SGHRS, YFSETQ. Trimming cost V 0 bases and J 5 bases; bases outside gene matches: 3. The CDR3 covers 17 residues. Written as DNA, the CDR3 is TGCGCCAGCAGCTTGGCCGGGACTAGCGGGGGGAACAATGAGCAGTTCTTC. Translating gives CASSLAGTSGGNNEQFF.

The chain has TRBV3-1 (or the pseudogene TRBV3-2) and TRBJ1-5, with a weak D call TRBD1 (6 bases). Trimming left V 1 base short and J 2 bases short, with 18 bases between. Germline CDR1 LGHDT, CDR2 YNNKEL (reference sequence). The CDR3 runs 18 residues. DNA for the CDR3: TGTGCCAGCAGCCAAGCTCCCCCCGGCAGGGGCGGCAATCAGCCCCAGCATTTT. Translated: CASSQAPPGRGGNQPQHF.

The J gene is TRBJ1-4, the V gene TRBV18, with TRBD1 as a possible D gene (5 bases). V was cut by 5 bases and J by 5 bases, with 12 bases left in between. Germline-derived CDR1 and CDR2 are KGHSH and LQKENI. CDR3 length: 14 residues. CDR3 protein: CASSETDTNEKLFF. As DNA, the CDR3 is TGTGCCAGCTCAGAGACGGACACAAATGAAAAACTGTTTTTT.